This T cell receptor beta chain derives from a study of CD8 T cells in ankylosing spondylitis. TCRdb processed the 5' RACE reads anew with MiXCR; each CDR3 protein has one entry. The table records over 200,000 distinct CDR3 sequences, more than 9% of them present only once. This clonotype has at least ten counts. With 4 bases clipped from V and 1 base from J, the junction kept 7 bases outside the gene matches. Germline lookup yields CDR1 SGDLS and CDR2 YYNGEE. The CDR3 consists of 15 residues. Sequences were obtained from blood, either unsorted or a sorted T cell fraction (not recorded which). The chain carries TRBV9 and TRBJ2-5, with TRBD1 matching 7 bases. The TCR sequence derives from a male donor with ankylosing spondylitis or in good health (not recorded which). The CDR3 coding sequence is TGTGCCAGCAGCCCACCTACAGGGGTCCAAGAGACCCAGTACTTC. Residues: CASSPPTGVQETQYF. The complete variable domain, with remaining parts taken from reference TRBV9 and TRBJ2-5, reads DSGVTQTPKHLITATGQRVTLRCSPRSGDLSVYWYQQSLDQGLQFLIQYYNGEERAKGNILERFSAQQFPDLHSELNLSSLELGDSALYFCASSPPTGVQETQYFGPGTRLLVL.